The source of this T cell receptor (beta chain) is a study of response to subunit inactivated influenza vaccine (dated by TCRdb to the late 2010s). About the full investigation: To follow how T cells responded to a trivalent subunit inactivated influenza vaccine, the researchers relied on deep quantitative profiling of the T cell receptor repertoire. Beyond this particular receptor, the publication reports: It was suggested by the authors that each seasonal influenza vaccination may recruit only a limited number of new T cells.

Remarks on this clonotype: Its antigen target is currently unknown. Base qualities are not recorded, but no much larger clone differs from it by a single base.

The CDR3 sequence holds 14 residues, the cysteine and phenylalanine included. The DNA shown is the 42-base CDR3, in frame from base 1. Trimming costs V 6 bases and J 2 bases, and their ends lie 15 bases apart. CDR1 and CDR2, looked up from the germline V gene (reference sequence), are DFQATT and SNEGSKA. The protocol used for the library was RT-PCR. TCRdb shows the sequencer as Illumina HiSeq 2500. The raw public data were reprocessed by TCRdb itself: fastp quality trimming at Q25, MiXCR clonotype calling, in-frame beta chains only. Records with the same CDR3 protein are collapsed into one entry carrying the most frequent genes and DNA. The sample table shows 400,000 to 650,000 distinct CDR3 sequences, and under 8.5% are seen once. The ten largest clones capture around 13% of the sample.

The chain is encoded by TRBV20-1 joined to TRBJ2-3; possibly the D gene is TRBD1, per 6 matching bases. The sequences come from PBMCs from blood, collected around 25 months after vaccination. The TCR sequence derives from a man aged 50-75 years who received an inactivated influenza vaccine. Donor details come from another sample of the same person, matched by shared clones. The CDR3 protein sequence reads: CSASGTHNTDTQYF. DNA sequence: TGCAGTGCCTCCGGGACACACAACACAGATACGCAGTATTTT.